This paragraph reports one T cell receptor beta chain. Its target antigen remains unknown. Base-call qualities are not available, and no considerably larger clone is one nucleotide away. The roughly 38 donors, aged roughly 6 to 90 years, were systemically healthy Caucasian individuals from Russia. Each donor gave around 9.5 milliliters of peripheral blood, collected into EDTA-treated Vacutainer tubes. PBMCs were isolated by Ficoll-Paque density-gradient centrifugation, with at least 6 million obtained per sample. Total RNA, at least 5.5 micrograms per sample, was extracted from PBMCs with Trizol reagent. For every donor, flow cytometry on a PBMC aliquot measured the percentage of naive CD45RAhigh/CD27high T cells. Library construction relied on 5' RACE. Sequencer: Illumina HiSeq 2500. A second PCR of roughly 7 to 11 cycles was run with a J-beta primer mix and a sample-barcoded 5' primer. Each TCR beta cDNA molecule received a unique molecular identifier from a template-switch 5' adaptor carrying 12 random nucleotides. Each sample yielded at least 2.5 million CDR3-containing paired-end reads. The Mint cDNA synthesis kit, primed by a TRBC-specific oligonucleotide, was used to synthesize first-strand cDNA from all RNA. All cDNA was treated with uracil-DNA glycosylase and then went through a first 18-cycle PCR with the universal primers M1SS and BC2_uni_R. Under the source paper's analysis protocol: For normalization, 1 million high-quality reads, each with a distinct molecular identifier, were randomly selected from each sample. Reads sharing molecular identifiers were discarded rather than binned into consensus sequences. MiTCR, set to a Q25 quality threshold and the strictest error-elimination algorithm, was used for CDR3 identification, clonotype clustering and error correction. A nonparametric unseen species model using Euler transformation provided a lower-bound estimate of total TCR beta diversity. Through fastp at Q25 and MiXCR, TCRdb rebuilt clones from the public reads, retaining in-frame beta chains. Entries are consolidated by CDR3 protein sequence, retaining the most common genes and DNA. For this entry, the V and J calls and clone size follow TCRdb and not the study's own pipeline. Across this sample there are roughly 680,000 distinct CDR3 sequences, with more than 45% seen only once. Less than 15% of the sample rests with the top ten.

This record comes from a study of blood T cells in healthy people across ages (dated by TCRdb to between 2014 and 2017). About the full investigation: In model experiments, roughly one uniquely barcoded TCR beta cDNA molecule per two T cells was captured by template switching. Age-related changes in TCR beta repertoire diversity were measured in the study by deep sequencing normalized with unique cDNA molecular identifiers. The donors were divided into four age groups: young (average roughly 17 years), middle-aged (around 37), aged (roughly 66) and long-lived (about 79). To avoid experimental bias, donors of different ages were randomly spread across the sequencing lanes. The study analyzed two additional independent replicas of 1 million unique cDNA reads from the same blood draw for two donors, one aged 18 to 29 and one aged 80 or older.

General study outcomes and caveats: As age increased, observed TCR beta diversity per million T cells dropped in a roughly linear way, and a significant reduction was already evident by age around 41. Because donor CMV infection status was unknown, age-related changes in expanded clonotypes were potentially confounded. Total diversity estimates from one million sequenced T cells were considered lower bounds and underestimates. Conclusive comparison of naive and antigen-experienced compartments was prevented by the profiling of bulk unsorted PBMCs. Compared with the aged group, the long-lived group had more naive CD4+ T cells, fewer expanded clones and increased TCR diversity, suggesting age selection. There was a strong correlation between observed TCR beta diversity and the percentage of naive T cells measured by flow cytometry.

The CDR3, from cysteine to phenylalanine, totals 15 residues. The retained sequence is limited to the CDR3, 45 bases, with the frame set at the first base. V is cut by 0 bases and J by 4 bases, and the space between the germline ends is 10 bases. The germline V gene encodes CDR1 LGHNA and CDR2 YSLEER. The TCR originated in a woman of 80 years or more in good health. The sample comprised blood. Recombination joined TRBV4-3 with TRBJ2-4, with the D gene possibly TRBD1 or TRBD2, each one fitting 5 bases. The DNA sequence follows: TGCGCCAGCAGCCAAGAGGGGACCGGGAAAAACATTCAGTACTTC. It translates as CASSQEGTGKNIQYF.